This T cell receptor (beta chain) was sequenced for a study of Ad26.COV2.S vaccination and SARS-CoV-2 variants. The method was immunoSEQ multiplex PCR; TCRdb's version includes in-frame clones alone and lacks a portion of them. The sample lists fewer than 500,000 clones; 75% to 95% were seen once. Treatment given: 15 to 20 received Ad26.COV2.S at low or high dose, single or two shots; a few received placebo; per-sample allocation not given. The investigators took samples on day 63 after the first vaccine or placebo injection. The ends were cut back, 3 bases at V and 8 bases at J, with 10 bases in the middle. The CDR3 is 13 amino acids.

V gene TRBV12-3 or TRBV12-4 combines with J gene TRBJ1-4; no clear D. The source was peripheral blood, collected in a trial of Ad26.COV2.S vaccine versus placebo. The clonotype comes from a person aged 18-60 years who received the Ad26.COV2.S COVID-19 vaccine or a placebo. The CDR3 protein is CASSLKRFEKLFF. CDR3 DNA: TGTGCCAGCAGTTTGAAGAGATTCGAAAAACTGTTTTTT.